This TCR beta chain emerged from a study of blood T cell repertoires in COVID-19. About the research overall: The United States, Italy and Spain were the sources of the acute and convalescent COVID-19 samples. PBMCs, B-cell-depleted T cells, or T cells were the source of the cDNA or gDNA that made up the material.

Source study methods: Estimation of nucleated cell counts was performed using reference gene primer amplification. Clones were read by immunoSEQ multiplex PCR, and TCRdb kept only the in-frame ones, dropping some. Clone size and V and J calls were adopted from that table, with D and trimming inferred from the DNA. The sample consists of about 68,000 clones, 86% of them appearing once. Trimming cost V 7 bases and J 1 base, with 13 bases left between them. Germline V gives CDR1 SGHDN, CDR2 FVKESK. CDR3 length equals 15 residues. This clonotype was obtained from a man aged 25 to 40 with acute or convalescent COVID-19. J is TRBJ2-2 and V is TRBV14; D is possibly TRBD1 (6 bases). The sample comprised peripheral blood. Here the CDR3 reads CASNPLGQNTGELFF. The DNA for the CDR3 is TGTGCCAGCAACCCACTGGGACAGAACACCGGGGAGCTGTTTTTT.